This TCR beta chain was sequenced for a study of OX40 agonist ivuxolimab in advanced cancers. As regards this clone: No antigen is known for it.

Broader study findings: Among the nonresponders, some also had low normalized T-cell clonal expansion. Expanded clones tended on average to be more numerous among CD8+ T cells than CD4+. At 0.1 to 3.0 mg/kg and by week 6, clonal expansion occurred in CD4+ and CD8+ blood T cells. Patients who responded partially at 0.1-3.0 mg/kg showed clonal expansion ranking among the lowest.

The assay was immunoSEQ multiplex PCR, and TCRdb's table has in-frame clones only and misses some. The repertoire includes around 83,000 clones, roughly 85% of them detected once, and about 4% sits in the top ten. This sample comprised CD4+ or CD8+ T cells sorted from blood, obtained in a trial of the OX40 agonist ivuxolimab. The TCR sequence derives from an adult with an advanced solid tumor such as melanoma, head and neck, liver or kidney cancer.

CDR3 DNA: TGTGCCAGCTCACCAGTTCCCTATTCCTCCCTCCACTTT. Its protein product is CASSPVPYSSLHF. The rearrangement joins TRBV18 to TRBJ1-6, with D unclear. The CDR3 length is 13 residues. The V and J ends lost 2 bases and 14 bases respectively, with 13 bases between them. Germline V CDR1 and CDR2: KGHSH, LQKENI. The whole variable domain, filled in from reference TRBV18 and TRBJ1-6, reads NAGVMQNPRHLVRRRGQEARLRCSPMKGHSHVYWYRQLPEEGLKFMVYLQKENIIDESGMPKERFSAEFPKEGPSILRIQQVVRGDSAAYFCASSPVPYSSLHFGNGTRLTVT.